Listed below are T cell receptor beta chains from one sample, sequenced in a study of shared clonotypes between healthy human individuals. The method was immunoSEQ multiplex PCR; TCRdb's version includes in-frame clones alone and lacks a portion of them. Of about 1.1 million clones listed, about 84% are singletons. The sequenced material came from memory CD4+ T cells from PBMCs. All receptors derive from a man younger than 35 in good health. Some clones in this sample may be carry-over from other donors' samples. The CDR3 runs from the conserved cysteine through the conserved F or W. The D gene is left open where the match is weak. For some rows the clone size is stated as once, few or many, or as a class when expanded; others skip it.

len	d_gene	v_gene	j_gene	abundance	CDR3nt	CDR3aa
15	.	TRBV9	TRBJ2-2	.	TGTGCCAGCAGCGTTTCCGGGACATCCGCCGGGGAGCTGTTTTTT	CASSVSGTSAGELFF
16	TRBD1	TRBV9	TRBJ2-2	once	TGTGCCAGCAGCTCCAGGACAGGGGGCTTCGCCGGGGAGCTGTTTTTT	CASSSRTGGFAGELFF
13	.	TRBV29-1	TRBJ1-5	.	TGCAGCGTCGCGACAGGCCGGTATCAGCCCCAGCATTTT	CSVATGRYQPQHF
12	.	TRBV7-2	TRBJ1-5	.	TGTGCCAGCAGCGCCACAAATCAGCCCCAGCATTTT	CASSATNQPQHF
15	TRBD2	TRBV5-1	TRBJ2-7	.	TGCGCCAGCAGCTTGACTAGCGGGTTTGACTACGAGCAGTACTTC	CASSLTSGFDYEQYF
15	.	TRBV28	TRBJ2-7	.	TGTGCCAGCAGTTTACCGGCCGGGACTTACGACGAGCAGTACTTC	CASSLPAGTYDEQYF
14	.	TRBV5-1	TRBJ1-2	.	TGCGCCAGCAGCTTGGAACCGGGGGCGGATGGCTACACCTTC	CASSLEPGADGYTF
13	.	TRBV5-4	TRBJ2-5	.	TGTGCCAGCAGCTTGAGAGGGGAGGAGACCCAGTACTTC	CASSLRGEETQYF
16	.	TRBV28	TRBJ1-5	.	TGTGCCAGCAGTCCTCGGACCTTCCGGCGGGGACAGCCCCAGCATTTT	CASSPRTFRRGQPQHF
17	.	TRBV4-1	TRBJ1-2	.	TGCGCCAGCAGCCAAGATGAGGTGGCCAGGGGATACTATGGCTACACCTTC	CASSQDEVARGYYGYTF
14	.	TRBV5-1	TRBJ2-6	.	TGCGCCAGCGCTCAGAGCTCTGGGGCCAACGTCCTGACTTTC	CASAQSSGANVLTF
12	.	TRBV4-2	TRBJ1-5	few	TGTGCCAGCAGCCAAGGGGGCCAGCCCCAGCATTTT	CASSQGGQPQHF
15	TRBD1	TRBV25-1	TRBJ1-4	.	TGTGCCAGCAGTGCCCGACCAGGGGGAGGCGAAAAACTGTTTTTT	CASSARPGGGEKLFF
16	TRBD2	TRBV7-2	TRBJ2-1	.	TGTGCCAGCAGCTCCCCGGGACTAGCGGGACAAAATGAGCAGTTCTTC	CASSSPGLAGQNEQFF
20	TRBD1	TRBV4-1	TRBJ1-2	.	TGCGCCAGCAGCCAAGTTTTCATCGGGACAGGGGCCCATAGGGAGGGTGGCTACACCTTC	CASSQVFIGTGAHREGGYTF
12	TRBD1	TRBV29-1	TRBJ2-7	.	TGCAGCGCGGGGACAGGATACTACGAGCAGTACTTC	CSAGTGYYEQYF
15	TRBD2	TRBV5-1	TRBJ2-7	.	TGCGCCAGCAGCTTCGGGGCGGGAGGGCCCTACGAGCAGTACTTC	CASSFGAGGPYEQYF
15	.	TRBV30	TRBJ1-3	once	TGTGCCTGGAGTGTATACGGTTCCACTGGAAACACCATATATTTT	CAWSVYGSTGNTIYF
14	.	TRBV15	TRBJ1-1	.	TGTGCCACCAGCTCTAATGCCTTACGGCTTGAAGCTTTCTTT	CATSSNALRLEAFF
16	TRBD2	TRBV28	TRBJ2-3	once	TGTGCCAGCAGTTCCCTAGCGGGGTCTAGCACAGATACGCAGTATTTT	CASSSLAGSSTDTQYF
21	.	TRBV27	TRBJ2-1	.	TGTGCCAGCACCCCTGTTTCAGGGGGGAGGGCACTCCTGAGCTCCTACAATGAGCAGTTCTTC	CASTPVSGGRALLSSYNEQFF
14	.	TRBV19	TRBJ2-1	.	TGTGCCAGTAGTATAGTGGGGACTTCGAATGAGCAGTTCTTC	CASSIVGTSNEQFF
12	.	TRBV6-1	TRBJ1-2	.	TGTGCCAGCAGTGATAAAGGCTATGGCTACACCTTC	CASSDKGYGYTF
16	.	TRBV4-2	TRBJ1-1	.	TGTGCCAGCAGCCAAGATCTTACAGCCCAGAACACTGAAGCTTTCTTT	CASSQDLTAQNTEAFF
16	.	TRBV9	TRBJ1-4	.	TGTGCCAGCAGCGCCGATTCCGGGGGCCGAGGGGAAAAACTGTTTTTT	CASSADSGGRGEKLFF
14	.	TRBV9	TRBJ1-5	.	TGTGCCAGCAGCGGCGGACACAGCAATCAGCCCCAGCATTTT	CASSGGHSNQPQHF
13	.	TRBV5-1	TRBJ1-1	few	TGCGCCAGCAGCGCGGATGGGAACACTGAAGCTTTCTTT	CASSADGNTEAFF
14	.	TRBV19	TRBJ2-5	.	TGTGCCAGTAGTATTGCGGCTAACCAAGAGACCCAGTACTTC	CASSIAANQETQYF
14	.	TRBV2	TRBJ2-7	once	TGTGCGACAGCATTGAGGGGATCTTCCGGCGAGCAGTACTTC	CATALRGSSGEQYF
15	TRBD2	TRBV2	TRBJ2-1	.	TGTGCCAGCACGGAAACCGGGACTAGGACCAATGAGCAGTTCTTC	CASTETGTRTNEQFF
16	TRBD2	TRBV9	TRBJ2-7	.	TGTGCCAGCAGCCCGAGCGTAGCGGGAGGCTCCTACGAGCAGTACTTC	CASSPSVAGGSYEQYF
15	.	TRBV30	TRBJ2-5	.	TGTGCCTGGGGTCGCTTTGGACAATCAGGAGAGACCCAGTACTTC	CAWGRFGQSGETQYF
14	.	TRBV19	TRBJ1-5	.	TGTGCCAGTAGTCCCCGGGAGAGCAATCAGCCCCAGCATTTT	CASSPRESNQPQHF
13	.	TRBV28	TRBJ1-5	few	TGTGCCAGCAGTTTAGTCTCCGGGCGGCCCCAGCATTTT	CASSLVSGRPQHF
15	.	TRBV5-6	TRBJ1-1	once	TGTGCCAGCAGCGTCTTATCAACAGGATCCACTGAAGCTTTCTTT	CASSVLSTGSTEAFF
14	TRBD1	TRBV2	TRBJ1-5	.	TGTGCCAGCAGTGAAGGACAGGGGGATCAGCCCCAGCATTTT	CASSEGQGDQPQHF
14	.	TRBV30	TRBJ1-1	.	TGTGCCTGGAGTGTATACAGAATGAACACTGAAGCTTTCTTT	CAWSVYRMNTEAFF